This T cell receptor (beta chain) was found in a study of OX40 agonist ivuxolimab in advanced cancers. The germline CDR1 and CDR2 sequences are LGHNA and YNFKEQ. Unmatched junction bases numbered 6, after V lost 2 bases and J lost 2 bases. The CDR3 is 15 residues long. Details on this clone: Its specificity is not known.

Assay: immunoSEQ multiplex PCR; the TCRdb copy retains only in-frame clones and omits some. The top ten hold 1.9% of the sample, which has about 48,000 clones, 70% to 90% seen once. Study-wide points: The expanded peripheral T cells' antigen specificity was not determined.

The sample was CD4+ or CD8+ T cells sorted from blood, taken in a trial of the OX40 agonist ivuxolimab. The clonotype was recovered from an adult with an advanced solid tumor such as melanoma, head and neck, liver or kidney cancer. The chain uses TRBV4-2 and TRBJ2-7; 7 bases are a match to TRBD1. The CDR3 nucleotides read TGTGCCAGCAGCCAATCCGGGACAGAGCCCTACGAGCAGTACTTC. Its protein is CASSQSGTEPYEQYF.